Below, 26 T cell receptor beta chains from the same sample are listed, as sequenced in a study of T cells in Graves' hyperthyroidism and ophthalmopathy. TCR beta CDR3 regions were amplified from RNA. In the first-round RT-PCR of the TCR CDR3, the HTBI primer set was used. TCRdb redid the calling of the multiplex PCR reads with MiXCR, one entry per CDR3 protein. Seen here are 500,000 to 550,000 distinct CDR3 sequences, less than 20% observed once, and the top ten hold roughly 50%. The sequencing input was blood. The receptor set was obtained from a man between 35 and 55 years old with Graves' ophthalmopathy.

The chain carries TRBV4-1 and TRBJ1-1; weak D call: TRBD1 (6 bases). The V gene lost 6 bases and the J gene lost 8 bases, with 13 bases spanning the gap. The CDR3 extends over 12 amino acids. Germline V gene sequence: CDR1 MGHRA, CDR2 YSYEKL. CDR3 sequence reads: CASRGGGQEAFF. Written as DNA, the CDR3 is TGCGCCAGCAGAGGGGGGGGGCAAGAAGCTTTCTTT.

Here the CDR3 DNA reads TGCAGTGCTCCACTACAGGGGGCCTCGTACAATGAGCAGTTCTTC. Its protein product is CSAPLQGASYNEQFF. V usage is TRBV20-1 and J usage is TRBJ2-1, with 9 bases identical to TRBD1. The ends lost 5 bases at V and 4 bases at J; junction bases unmatched: 9. CDR1 is DFQATT, CDR2 SNEGSKA, per germline (reference sequence). The CDR3 has 15 residues.

This clonotype appeared many times. The chain has TRBV2 and TRBJ2-7, with TRBD1 identical over 7 bases. Germline V gene data show CDR1 as SNHLY and CDR2 as FYNNEI. This CDR3 has 16 amino acids. The V and J ends lost 5 bases and 0 bases, in that order; junction bases with no gene match: 10. The CDR3 DNA sequence: TGTGCCAGCAGTCTTACCCGGGACAGCAGCTCCTACGAGCAGTACTTC. This encodes CASSLTRDSSSYEQYF.

The CDR3 here is CASGFGRQETQYF. For the CDR3, the DNA is TGTGCTAGTGGTTTCGGCAGGCAAGAGACCCAGTACTTC. J is TRBJ2-5 and V is TRBV12-5; D ambiguous. The CDR3 loop spans 13 amino acids. Between the trimmed V and J ends, which lost 3 bases and 2 bases, there was a span of 7 bases. The germline V gene has CDR1 LGHNT and CDR2 FRNRAP.

The J gene is TRBJ1-1, the V gene TRBV5-8, with D possibly TRBD1 on 5 matching bases. This CDR3 has 17 residues. Germline V gene lookup returns CDR1 SGHTS and CDR2 YDEGEE. The V and J ends lost 4 bases and 1 base respectively, with 20 bases between them. The CDR3 DNA follows: TGTGCCAGCAGCCCTTCCTATGCGGTGACAGAGAACACTGAAGCTTTCTTT. Translated, it gives CASSPSYAVTENTEAFF. The full variable domain, completed using reference TRBV5-8 and TRBJ1-1, is EAGVTQSPTHLIKTRGQQATLRCSPISGHTSVYWYQQALGLGLQFLLWYDEGEERNRGNFPPRFSGRQFPNYSSELNVNALELEDSALYLCASSPSYAVTENTEAFFGQGTRLTVV.

This clonotype was picked up a small number of times. The V call is TRBV7-6, the J call TRBJ2-1, with a possible D match to TRBD2 (5 bases). The CDR3 has 13 amino acids. Trimming removed 6 bases from V and 15 bases from J, with 21 bases in between. In germline, CDR1 is SGHVS, CDR2 FNYEAQ. In nucleotides, the CDR3 is TGTGCCAGCAGTTCAACTGCAGGAGGATCGCGGTTCTTC. This codes for CASSSTAGGSRFF. The whole variable domain, remainder taken from reference TRBV7-6 and TRBJ2-1, is GAGVSQSPRYKVTKRGQDVALRCDPISGHVSLYWYRQALGQGPEFLTYFNYEAQQDKSGLPNDRFSAERPEGSISTLTIQRTEQRDSAMYRCASSSTAGGSRFFGPGTRLTVL.

This chain joins TRBV20-1 and TRBJ2-3, with D tentatively TRBD2 (6 bases). V was clipped by 2 bases and J by 3 bases, with 18 bases between them. Germline assignment: CDR1 DFQATT and CDR2 SNEGSKA (reference sequence). This CDR3 region has 16 residues. This CDR3 reads CSARSRLDWGTDTQYF. The CDR3 nucleotides read TGCAGTGCTAGATCACGACTAGATTGGGGGACAGATACGCAGTATTTT.

This clonotype turned up a few times. The chain recombines TRBV5-1 with TRBJ2-5; no clear D gene. V was cut by 4 bases and J by 1 base, with 14 bases left in between. CDR1 SGHRS and CDR2 YFSETQ come from the germline V gene. The CDR3 totals 15 residues. The CDR3 loop reads CASSPDRAVQETQYF. In nucleotides, the CDR3 is TGCGCCAGCAGCCCCGATCGGGCCGTCCAAGAGACCCAGTACTTC.

The table lists this clonotype with a count of one. This sequence joins TRBV7-3 and TRBJ2-7; 10 bases are a match to TRBD1. The length of the CDR3 is 14 residues. Trimming removed 4 bases from V and 4 bases from J; junction bases left unmatched: 4. Germline V gene lookup returns CDR1 SGHTA and CDR2 FQGTGA. In nucleotides, the CDR3 is TGTGCCAGCAGCTCTCGGGGACAGGGGTACGAGCAGTACTTC. Translation: CASSSRGQGYEQYF.

This sequence joins TRBV9 and TRBJ2-1, with 11 nucleotides matching TRBD2. The CDR3 is 17 residues long. Per the germline V gene, CDR1 is SGDLS and CDR2 is YYNGEE. V trimming: 1 base; J trimming: 0 bases; junction bases outside the gene matches: 3. The DNA of the CDR3 is TGTGCCAGCAGCGTAAGCACTAGCGGGAGCTCCTACAATGAGCAGTTCTTC. This codes for CASSVSTSGSSYNEQFF.

The CDR3 loop is CASMRGQGPGYGYTF. In nucleotides, the CDR3 is TGTGCCAGCATGAGGGGACAGGGACCGGGCTATGGCTACACCTTC. The gene calls are TRBV28 and TRBJ1-2, with 9 bases lining up with TRBD1. This CDR3 comprises 15 residues. The V gene's germline CDR1 is MDHEN and CDR2 SYDVKM. Trimming took 7 bases from V and 4 from J; bases not matched to a gene: 10.

This clonotype was observed a single time. The genes are TRBV24-1 and TRBJ2-5; D tentatively fits TRBD1 or TRBD2 (5 bases each). The germline V gene has CDR1 KGHDR and CDR2 SFDVKD. With 3 bases removed from V and 4 bases from J, the gap between germline ends came to 20 bases. CDR3 length equals 17 residues. For the CDR3, the DNA is TGTGCCACCAGTGATCCCCTCGGGGTGGGGGATCGAGAGACCCAGTACTTC. Translating it yields CATSDPLGVGDRETQYF.

This clonotype was seen at least ten times. This chain links TRBV28 with TRBJ2-7; D may be TRBD2 (6 bases). The germline CDR1 and CDR2 sequences are MDHEN and SYDVKM. V lost 7 bases and J 2 bases, leaving 9 bases between the germline ends. This CDR3 is 12 amino acids long. The CDR3 coding sequence is TGTGCCAGCACGGCGGGACCCTACGAGCAGTACTTC. It is translated as CASTAGPYEQYF.

In this sample, this clonotype turned up many times. The gene calls are TRBV11-3 and TRBJ2-1, with 7 nucleotides matching TRBD2. V shed 1 base and J 4 bases; nucleotides not matched to a gene: 7. Germline V lookup: CDR1 SGHNT, CDR2 YENEEA. This CDR3 comprises 16 residues. The chain's CDR3 is CASSLGSAGDYNEQFF. The CDR3 DNA reads as TGTGCCAGCAGCTTAGGGTCGGCGGGGGATTACAATGAGCAGTTCTTC.

This clonotype was seen at least ten times. V and J are TRBV2 and TRBJ1-1, with a possible D match to TRBD1 (6 bases). The CDR3 loop spans 15 amino acids. The germline CDR1 and CDR2 sequences are SNHLY and FYNNEI. Trimming took 6 bases from V and 0 from J, leaving 14 bases between them. In DNA, the CDR3 is TGTGCCAGCAGCTGGGGGGGCAGCGTGAACACTGAAGCTTTCTTT. This sequence encodes CASSWGGSVNTEAFF.

This clonotype was seen ten or more times. The chain couples TRBV28 to TRBJ1-2, with TRBD1 matching 7 bases. Germline assignment: CDR1 MDHEN and CDR2 SYDVKM. CDR3 length: 14 amino acids. J lost 4 bases, V lost 4 bases, and 6 bases had no gene match. The CDR3 nucleotides read TGTGCCAGCAGTTGGGGACAGAATGTCTATGGCTACACCTTC. This encodes CASSWGQNVYGYTF.

This sequence joins TRBV6-1 and TRBJ2-5; a weak D match, TRBD2 (6 bases). With 8 bases removed from V and 0 bases from J, the gap between germline ends came to 10 bases. Germline V gene lookup returns CDR1 MNHNS and CDR2 SASEGT. This CDR3 region has 13 residues. CDR3 in DNA: TGTGCCAGCGGGCGGGGAAACCAAGAGACCCAGTACTTC. It yields the protein CASGRGNQETQYF.

Note on this clonotype: A much larger clone lies a single base off, so this may be a read error. Since no conserved phenylalanine or tryptophan closes the CDR3, a read error is the likely cause. The chain joins TRBV11-1 to TRBJ2-5; the D gene is possibly TRBD1 (6 bases). Deletions cut 5 bases from V and 4 bases from J, with 11 bases between. The CDR3 extends over 13 amino acids. From germline, CDR1 is SGHAT and CDR2 FQDESV (reference sequence). The CDR3 region has the DNA TGTGCCAGCAGCCAGGGACATACAGAGACCCAGTACCTC. It codes for CASSQGHTETQYL.

The chain combines TRBV9 with TRBJ2-2, with D perhaps matching TRBD1 or TRBD2 (5 bases each). V was shortened by 0 bases and J by 5 bases, with 8 bases between the two germline ends. The CDR3 sequence is 14 residues long. The V gene's germline CDR1 is SGDLS and CDR2 YYNGEE. CDR3 loop: CASSVGGETGELFF. The CDR3 DNA reads as TGTGCCAGCAGCGTAGGAGGGGAGACCGGGGAGCTGTTTTTT.

This clonotype was seen more than once but under ten times. The chain has TRBV7-9 and TRBJ2-5; 7 nucleotides match TRBD1. The J segment lost 1 base and the V segment lost 6 bases, leaving 11 bases of the junction unmatched. The CDR3 spans 16 residues. Germline assignment: CDR1 SEHNR and CDR2 FQNEAQ (reference sequence). The chain's CDR3 is CASRATGDQLQETQYF. CDR3 in DNA: TGTGCCAGCAGGGCAACAGGGGACCAACTCCAAGAGACCCAGTACTTC.

This clonotype was recorded many times. The genes are TRBV15 and TRBJ2-7, with D possibly matching TRBD1 (6 bases). Germline V gene lookup returns CDR1 LNHNV and CDR2 YYDKDF (reference sequence). This CDR3 spans 15 amino acids. V was trimmed by 3 bases and J by 0 bases, leaving 12 bases between them. This CDR3 reads CATSRPTGSSYEQYF. DNA for the CDR3: TGTGCCACCAGCAGGCCTACAGGGAGCTCCTACGAGCAGTACTTC.

In its sample, this clonotype was seen a few times. The V gene is TRBV6-7, the J gene TRBJ2-1, with D perhaps matching TRBD1 (5 bases). TRBV6-7 falls under the ORF class, with uncertain function. The V gene lost 8 bases and the J gene lost 4 bases, with 18 bases spanning the gap. This CDR3 has 15 amino acids. CDR3 amino acids: CASVSGIVAYNEQFF. CDR3 coding DNA: TGTGCCAGCGTTTCAGGGATTGTGGCATACAATGAGCAGTTCTTC.

The DNA for the CDR3 is TGTGCCAGCAGCCTTGGCAGTTCACACCGGGGGACCGGGGAGCTGTTTTTT. This sequence encodes CASSLGSSHRGTGELFF. V and J are TRBV3-1 and TRBJ2-2; weak D call: TRBD2 (6 bases). The CDR3 sequence is 17 residues long. Deletions cut 4 bases from V and 5 bases from J, with 20 bases between. The germline CDR1 and CDR2 sequences are LGHDT and YNNKEL (reference sequence).

This chain joins TRBV6-2 or TRBV6-3 and TRBJ2-7, with no clear D. This CDR3 has 12 residues. Germline lookup yields CDR1 MNHEY and CDR2 SVGEGT. The germline V and J ends were trimmed by 6 bases and 5 bases, with 11 bases remaining between them. In DNA, the CDR3 is TGTGCCAGCAGGCCAAATTTGGACGAGCAGTACTTC. Amino acids: CASRPNLDEQYF.

The chain recombines TRBV20-1 with TRBJ2-1; D possibly corresponds to TRBD2 (7 bases). There are 15 residues in the CDR3. The ends were cut back, 5 bases at V and 0 bases at J, with 14 bases in the middle. The germline V gene encodes CDR1 DFQATT and CDR2 SNEGSKA (reference sequence). In DNA, the CDR3 is TGCAGTGCTGGGGGGGGGCTGAGCTCCTACAATGAGCAGTTCTTC. It specifies CSAGGGLSSYNEQFF.

This clonotype was seen a few times. This chain joins TRBV18 and TRBJ2-3; the match to TRBD1 covers 7 bases. The CDR3 contains 16 residues. Trimming took 4 bases from V and 2 from J; bases not matched to a gene: 9. Germline V CDR1 and CDR2: KGHSH, LQKENI. CDR3 in amino acids: CASSRRGQTITDTQYF. The CDR3 bases are TGTGCCAGCTCACGCCGGGGACAGACTATCACAGATACGCAGTATTTT.